This entry features one T cell receptor beta chain sequence. This sample is part of a study of blood T cell repertoires in COVID-19. Study as a whole: Sources were T cells, B-cell-depleted T cells, or PBMCs; the material itself was cDNA or gDNA.

V was clipped by 2 bases and J by 4 bases; unmatched bases: 5. The length of the CDR3 is 15 residues. CDR1 SGHNT and CDR2 YYREEE come from the germline V gene (reference sequence). Some clones are missing from TCRdb's copy, which holds only in-frame ones; the method was immunoSEQ multiplex PCR. The profile shows about 190,000 clones, around nine tenths of them singletons. J is TRBJ2-1 and V is TRBV5-4, with 8 bases matching TRBD1. The TCR was taken from a woman aged 40 to 50 who had recovered from COVID-19. Sequences were obtained from peripheral blood. The CDR3 nucleotides are TGTGCCAGCAGCTTTACAGGGGGTAGGTACAATGAGCAGTTCTTC. Translation gives CASSFTGGRYNEQFF.